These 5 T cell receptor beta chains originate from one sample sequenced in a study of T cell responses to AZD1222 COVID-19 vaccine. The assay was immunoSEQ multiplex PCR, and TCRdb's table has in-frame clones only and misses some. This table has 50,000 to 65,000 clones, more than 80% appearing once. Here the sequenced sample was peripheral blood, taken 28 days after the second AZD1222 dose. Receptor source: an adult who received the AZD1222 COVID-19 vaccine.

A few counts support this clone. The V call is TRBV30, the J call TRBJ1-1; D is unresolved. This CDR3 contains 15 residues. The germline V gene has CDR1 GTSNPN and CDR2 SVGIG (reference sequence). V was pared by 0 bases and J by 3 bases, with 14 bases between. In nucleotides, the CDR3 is TGTGCCTGGAGTGTACTAACGGGGTGGGACACTGAAGCTTTCTTT. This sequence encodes CAWSVLTGWDTEAFF. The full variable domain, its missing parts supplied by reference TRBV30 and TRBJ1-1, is SQTIHQWPATLVQPVGSPLSLECTVEGTSNPNLYWYRQAAGRGLQLLFYSVGIGQISSEVPQNLSASRPQDRQFILSSKKLLLSDSGFYLCAWSVLTGWDTEAFFGQGTRLTVV.

CDR3 region: CASSEVRGRKNTGELFF. DNA of the CDR3: TGTGCCAGCAGTGAAGTCCGTGGGAGGAAGAACACCGGGGAGCTGTTTTTT. The chain carries TRBV6-1 and TRBJ2-2, with D possibly being TRBD2 (6 bases). V dropped 1 base and J dropped 1 base, with 13 bases sitting between them. This CDR3 has 17 amino acids. From germline, CDR1 is MNHNS and CDR2 SASEGT.

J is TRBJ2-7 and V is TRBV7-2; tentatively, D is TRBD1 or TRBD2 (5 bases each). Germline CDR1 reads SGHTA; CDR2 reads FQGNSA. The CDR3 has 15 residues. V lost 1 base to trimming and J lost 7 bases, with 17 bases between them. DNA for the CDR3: TGTGCCAGCAGCTTAGAGTGGGGACGCCCCGGGGAGCAGTACTTC. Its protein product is CASSLEWGRPGEQYF.

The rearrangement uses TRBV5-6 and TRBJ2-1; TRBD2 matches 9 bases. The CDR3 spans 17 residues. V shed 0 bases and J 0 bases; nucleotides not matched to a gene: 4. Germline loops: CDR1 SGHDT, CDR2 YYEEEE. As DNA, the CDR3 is TGTGCCAGCAGCTTGGTTGGTAGCGGGGGCTCCTACAATGAGCAGTTCTTC. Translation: CASSLVGSGGSYNEQFF.

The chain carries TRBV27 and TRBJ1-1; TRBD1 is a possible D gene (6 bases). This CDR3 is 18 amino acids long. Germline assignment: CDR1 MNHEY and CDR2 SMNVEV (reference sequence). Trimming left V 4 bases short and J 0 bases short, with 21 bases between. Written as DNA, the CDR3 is TGTGCCAGCAGTTCTACAGGGAGGGGGGTGATTATGAACACTGAAGCTTTCTTT. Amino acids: CASSSTGRGVIMNTEAFF.